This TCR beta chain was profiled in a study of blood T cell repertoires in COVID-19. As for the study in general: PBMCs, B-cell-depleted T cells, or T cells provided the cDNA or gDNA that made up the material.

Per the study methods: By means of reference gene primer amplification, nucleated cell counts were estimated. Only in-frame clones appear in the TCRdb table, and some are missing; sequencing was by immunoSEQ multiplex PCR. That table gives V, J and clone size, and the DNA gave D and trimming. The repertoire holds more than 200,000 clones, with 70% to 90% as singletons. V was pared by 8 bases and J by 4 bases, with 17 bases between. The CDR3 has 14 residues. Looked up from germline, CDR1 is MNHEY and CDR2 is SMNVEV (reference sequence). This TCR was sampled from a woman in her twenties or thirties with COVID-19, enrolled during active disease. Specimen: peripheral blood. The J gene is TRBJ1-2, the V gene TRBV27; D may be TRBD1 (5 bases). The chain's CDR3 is CASSAQTEIYGYTF. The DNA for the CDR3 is TGTGCCAGCTCCGCCCAGACAGAGATCTATGGCTACACCTTC.